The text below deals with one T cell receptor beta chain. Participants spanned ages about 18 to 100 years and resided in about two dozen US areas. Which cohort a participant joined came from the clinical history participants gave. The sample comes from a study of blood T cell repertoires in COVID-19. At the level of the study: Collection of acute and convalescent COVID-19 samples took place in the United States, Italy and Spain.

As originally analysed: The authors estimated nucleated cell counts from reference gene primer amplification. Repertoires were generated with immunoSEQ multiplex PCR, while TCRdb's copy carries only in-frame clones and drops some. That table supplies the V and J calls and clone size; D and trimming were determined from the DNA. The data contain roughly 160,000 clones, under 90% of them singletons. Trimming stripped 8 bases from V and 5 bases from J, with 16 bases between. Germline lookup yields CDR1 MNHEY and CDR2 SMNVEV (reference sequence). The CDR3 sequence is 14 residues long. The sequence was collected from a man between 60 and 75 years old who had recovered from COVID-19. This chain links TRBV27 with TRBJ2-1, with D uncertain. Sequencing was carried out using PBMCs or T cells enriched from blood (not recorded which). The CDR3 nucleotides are TGTGCCAGCGTGCCTCTTCGAGGTAACAATGAGCAGTTCTTC. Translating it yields CASVPLRGNNEQFF.